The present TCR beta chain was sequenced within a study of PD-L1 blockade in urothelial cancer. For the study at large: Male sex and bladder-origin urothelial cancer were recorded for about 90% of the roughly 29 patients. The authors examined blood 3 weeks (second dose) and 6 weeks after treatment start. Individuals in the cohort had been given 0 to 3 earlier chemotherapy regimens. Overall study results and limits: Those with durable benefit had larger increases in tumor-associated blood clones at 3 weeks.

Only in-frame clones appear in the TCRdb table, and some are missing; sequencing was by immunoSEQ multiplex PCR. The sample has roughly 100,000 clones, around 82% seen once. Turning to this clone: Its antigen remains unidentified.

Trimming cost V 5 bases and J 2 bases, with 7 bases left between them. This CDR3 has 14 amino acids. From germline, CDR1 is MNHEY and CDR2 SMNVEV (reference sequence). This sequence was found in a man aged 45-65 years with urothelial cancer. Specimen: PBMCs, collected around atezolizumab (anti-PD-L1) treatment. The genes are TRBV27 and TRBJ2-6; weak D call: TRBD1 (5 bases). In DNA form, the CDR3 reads TGTGCCAGCAGTCAAGGGGCTGGGGCCAACGTCCTGACTTTC. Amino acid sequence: CASSQGAGANVLTF. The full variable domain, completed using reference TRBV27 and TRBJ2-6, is EAQVTQNPRYLITVTGKKLTVTCSQNMNHEYMSWYRQDPGLGLRQIYYSMNVEVTDKGDVPEGYKVSRKEKRNFPLILESPSPNQTSLYFCASSQGAGANVLTFGAGSRLTVL.